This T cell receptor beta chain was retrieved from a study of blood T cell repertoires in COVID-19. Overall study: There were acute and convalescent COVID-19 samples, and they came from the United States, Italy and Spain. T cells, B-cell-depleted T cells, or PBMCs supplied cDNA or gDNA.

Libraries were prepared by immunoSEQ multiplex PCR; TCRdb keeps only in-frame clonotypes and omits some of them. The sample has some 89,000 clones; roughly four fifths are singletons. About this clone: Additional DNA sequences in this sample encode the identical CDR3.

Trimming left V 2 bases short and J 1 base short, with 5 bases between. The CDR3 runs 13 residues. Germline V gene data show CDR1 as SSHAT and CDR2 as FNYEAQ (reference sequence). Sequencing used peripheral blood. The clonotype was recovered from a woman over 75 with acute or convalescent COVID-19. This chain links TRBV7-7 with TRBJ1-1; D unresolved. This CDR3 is CASSLRENTEAFF. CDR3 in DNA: TGTGCCAGCAGCTTACGCGAGAACACTGAAGCTTTCTTT.